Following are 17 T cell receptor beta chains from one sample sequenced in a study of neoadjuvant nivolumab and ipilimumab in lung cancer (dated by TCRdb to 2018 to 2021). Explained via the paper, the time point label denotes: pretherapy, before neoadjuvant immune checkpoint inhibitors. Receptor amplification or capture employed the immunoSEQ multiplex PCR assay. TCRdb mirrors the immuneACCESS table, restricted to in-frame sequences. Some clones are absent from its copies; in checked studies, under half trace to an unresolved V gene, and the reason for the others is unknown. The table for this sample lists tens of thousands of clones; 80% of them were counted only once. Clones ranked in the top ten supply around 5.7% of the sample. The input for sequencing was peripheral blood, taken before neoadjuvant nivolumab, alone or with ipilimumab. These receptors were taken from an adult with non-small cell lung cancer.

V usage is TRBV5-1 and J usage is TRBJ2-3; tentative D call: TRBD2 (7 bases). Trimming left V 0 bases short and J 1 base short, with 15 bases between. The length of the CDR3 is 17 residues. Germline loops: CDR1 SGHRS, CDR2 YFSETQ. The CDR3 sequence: CASSLGVRGAGTDTQYF. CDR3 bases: TGCGCCAGCAGCTTGGGTGTTCGGGGGGCGGGCACAGATACGCAGTATTTT.

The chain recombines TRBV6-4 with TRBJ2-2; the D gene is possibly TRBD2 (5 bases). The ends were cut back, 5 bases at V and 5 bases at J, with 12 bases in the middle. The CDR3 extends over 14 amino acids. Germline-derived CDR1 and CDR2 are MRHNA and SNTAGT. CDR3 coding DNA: TGTGCCAGCAGTCCCGGGGATGATACCGGGGAGCTGTTTTTT. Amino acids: CASSPGDDTGELFF.

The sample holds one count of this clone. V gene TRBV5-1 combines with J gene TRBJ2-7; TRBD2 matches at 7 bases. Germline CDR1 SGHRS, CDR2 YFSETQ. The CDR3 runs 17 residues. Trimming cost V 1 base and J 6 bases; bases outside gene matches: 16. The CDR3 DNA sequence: TGCGCCAGCAGCTTGCTCAGTGGGGGGGGAGGGTCACTCGAGCAGTACTTC. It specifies CASSLLSGGGGSLEQYF.

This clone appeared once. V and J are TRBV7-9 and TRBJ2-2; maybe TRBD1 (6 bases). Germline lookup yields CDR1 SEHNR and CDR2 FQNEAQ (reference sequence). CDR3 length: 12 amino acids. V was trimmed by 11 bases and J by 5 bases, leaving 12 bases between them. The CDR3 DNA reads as TGTGCCTTTTCCAGGGGAACCGGGGAGCTGTTTTTT. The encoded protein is CAFSRGTGELFF.

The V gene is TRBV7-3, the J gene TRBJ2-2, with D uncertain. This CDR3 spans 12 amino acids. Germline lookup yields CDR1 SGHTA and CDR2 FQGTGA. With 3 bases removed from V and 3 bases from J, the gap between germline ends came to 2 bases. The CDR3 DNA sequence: TGTGCCAGCAGCTTTCACACCGGGGAGCTGTTTTTT. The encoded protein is CASSFHTGELFF.

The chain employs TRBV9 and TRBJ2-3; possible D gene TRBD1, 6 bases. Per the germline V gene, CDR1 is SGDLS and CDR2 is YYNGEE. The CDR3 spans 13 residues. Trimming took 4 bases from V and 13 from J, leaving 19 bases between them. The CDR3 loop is CASSPPTGRMEYF. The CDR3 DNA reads TGTGCCAGCAGCCCCCCTACAGGGCGGATGGAGTATTTT. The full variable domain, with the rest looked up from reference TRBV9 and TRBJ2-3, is DSGVTQTPKHLITATGQRVTLRCSPRSGDLSVYWYQQSLDQGLQFLIQYYNGEERAKGNILERFSAQQFPDLHSELNLSSLELGDSALYFCASSPPTGRMEYFGPGTRLTVL.

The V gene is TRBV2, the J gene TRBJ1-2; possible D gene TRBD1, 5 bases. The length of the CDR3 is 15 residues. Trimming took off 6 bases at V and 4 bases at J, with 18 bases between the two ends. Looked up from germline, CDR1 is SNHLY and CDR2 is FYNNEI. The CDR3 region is CASSTPRGVGYGYTF. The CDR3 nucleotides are TGTGCCAGCAGCACACCCCGGGGGGTTGGCTATGGCTACACCTTC.

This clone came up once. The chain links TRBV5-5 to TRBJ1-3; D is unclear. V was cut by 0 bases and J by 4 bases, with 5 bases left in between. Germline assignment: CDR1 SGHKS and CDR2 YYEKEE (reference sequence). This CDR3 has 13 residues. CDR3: CASSLGQGNTIYF. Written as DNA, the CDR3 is TGTGCCAGCAGCTTGGGCCAAGGAAACACCATATATTTT. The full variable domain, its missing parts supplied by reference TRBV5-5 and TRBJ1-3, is DAGVTQSPTHLIKTRGQQVTLRCSPISGHKSVSWYQQVLGQGPQFIFQYYEKEERGRGNFPDRFSARQFPNYSSELNVNALLLGDSALYLCASSLGQGNTIYFGEGSWLTVV.

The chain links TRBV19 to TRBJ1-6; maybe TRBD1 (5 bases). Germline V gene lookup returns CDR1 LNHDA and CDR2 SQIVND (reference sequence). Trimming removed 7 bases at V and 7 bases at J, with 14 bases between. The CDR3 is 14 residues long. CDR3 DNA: TGTGCCAGTACCCCTGAGAGGGGCAATTCACCCCTCCACTTT. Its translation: CASTPERGNSPLHF.

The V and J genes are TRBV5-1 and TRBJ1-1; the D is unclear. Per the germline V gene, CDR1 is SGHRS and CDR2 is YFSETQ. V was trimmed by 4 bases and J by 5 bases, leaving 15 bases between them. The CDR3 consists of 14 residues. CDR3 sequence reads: CASSLSGRETEAFF. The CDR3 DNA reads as TGCGCCAGCAGCCTATCCGGGAGAGAAACTGAAGCTTTCTTT.

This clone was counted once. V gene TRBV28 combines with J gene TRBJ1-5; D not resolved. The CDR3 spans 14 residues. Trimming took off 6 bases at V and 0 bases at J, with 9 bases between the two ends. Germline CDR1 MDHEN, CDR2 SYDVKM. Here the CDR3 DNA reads TGTGCCAGCAGGCAGGTCGGTAGCAATCAGCCCCAGCATTTT. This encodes CASRQVGSNQPQHF.

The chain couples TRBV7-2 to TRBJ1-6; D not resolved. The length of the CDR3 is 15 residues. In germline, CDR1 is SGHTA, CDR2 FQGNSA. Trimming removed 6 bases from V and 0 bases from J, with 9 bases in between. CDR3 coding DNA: TGTGCCAGCAGTAACTTTGGCTCCTATAATTCACCCCTCCACTTT. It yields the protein CASSNFGSYNSPLHF.

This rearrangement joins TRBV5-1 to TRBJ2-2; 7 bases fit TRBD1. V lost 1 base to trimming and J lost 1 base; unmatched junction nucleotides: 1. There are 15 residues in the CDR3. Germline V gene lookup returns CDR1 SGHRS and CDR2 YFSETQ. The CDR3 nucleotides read TGCGCCAGCAGCTTGCGACAGGGGAACACCGGGGAGCTGTTTTTT. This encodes CASSLRQGNTGELFF. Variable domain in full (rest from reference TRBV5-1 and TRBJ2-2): KAGVTQTPRYLIKTRGQQVTLSCSPISGHRSVSWYQQTPGQGLQFLFEYFSETQRNKGNFPGRFSGRQFSNSRSEMNVSTLELGDSALYLCASSLRQGNTGELFFGEGSRLTVL.

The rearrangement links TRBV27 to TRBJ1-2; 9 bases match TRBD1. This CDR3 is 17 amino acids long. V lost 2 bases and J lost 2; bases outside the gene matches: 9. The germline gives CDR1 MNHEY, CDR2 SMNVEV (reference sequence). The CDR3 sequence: CASSLRTGAGINYGYTF. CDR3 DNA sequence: TGTGCCAGCAGTTTACGGACAGGGGCGGGGATAAACTATGGCTACACCTTC.

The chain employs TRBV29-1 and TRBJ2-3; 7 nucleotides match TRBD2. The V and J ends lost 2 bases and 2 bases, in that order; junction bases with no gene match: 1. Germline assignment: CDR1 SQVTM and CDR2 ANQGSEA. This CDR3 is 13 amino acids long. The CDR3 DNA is TGCAGCGTTGAACTAGCGGCCACAGATACGCAGTATTTT. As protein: CSVELAATDTQYF.

The CDR3 protein is CASSQVDENSPLHF. As DNA, the CDR3 is TGCGCCAGCAGCCAAGTCGACGAAAATTCACCCCTCCACTTT. This chain joins TRBV4-1 and TRBJ1-6; D gene ambiguous. Trimming shortened V by 1 base and J by 7 bases, and 8 bases separated the two germline ends. From germline, CDR1 is MGHRA and CDR2 YSYEKL. The CDR3 contains 14 residues.

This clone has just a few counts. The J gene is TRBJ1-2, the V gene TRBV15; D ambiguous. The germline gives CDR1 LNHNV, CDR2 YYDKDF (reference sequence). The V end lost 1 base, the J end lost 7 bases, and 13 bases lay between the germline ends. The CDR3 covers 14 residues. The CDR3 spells CATSRATTSAGYTF. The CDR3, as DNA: TGTGCCACCAGCAGAGCCACGACCTCTGCTGGCTACACCTTC.